The following is a TCR beta chain sequence with its context. This sample was taken from a study of blood T cell repertoires in COVID-19. Study-level background: Some COVID-19 samples were acute and others convalescent; all came from the United States, Italy and Spain.

The data were produced by immunoSEQ multiplex PCR, yet TCRdb's version contains in-frame clones alone and is incomplete. The table lists more than 150,000 clones, 70% to 90% of them singletons, with approximately 2.3% in the top ten. The CDR3 sequence is 14 residues long. The germline V gene encodes CDR1 MDHEN and CDR2 SYDVKM. V shed 5 bases and J 3 bases; nucleotides not matched to a gene: 6. V is TRBV28 and J is TRBJ2-7, with 8 bases aligning to TRBD2. The source is a man aged 65 to 79 with active or convalescent COVID-19. Sequencing used peripheral blood. The CDR3, as DNA: TGTGCCAGCAGTCCCCCGGGAGGGGGCTACGAGCAGTACTTC. Its protein is CASSPPGGGYEQYF.